This record looks at one T cell receptor (beta chain) sequence and its context. All enrollees were about 18 to 89 years old and from roughly 26 US areas. Participant-given clinical history determined each cohort assignment. TCRdb's copy holds only in-frame clones and misses some; the assay was immunoSEQ multiplex PCR. This repertoire shows some 240,000 clones, approximately 84% found once; its top ten account for 3.3%. These data originate in a study of blood T cell repertoires in COVID-19. V lost 3 bases, J lost 7 bases, and 7 bases lay in between. CDR3 length: 12 residues. The germline V gene encodes CDR1 WNHNN and CDR2 SYGVQD (reference sequence).

The clonotype was recovered from a woman in her forties with acute COVID-19. The rearrangement uses TRBV10-1 and TRBJ2-1, with D hard to call. The sample taken for sequencing was PBMCs or T cells enriched from blood (not recorded which). The chain's CDR3 is CASSEFGNEQFF. The CDR3 DNA sequence: TGCGCCAGCAGTGAATTCGGTAATGAGCAGTTCTTC.